This T cell receptor (beta chain) was identified in a study of blood T cell repertoires in COVID-19. Study details: Both acute and convalescent COVID-19 samples were obtained from the United States, Italy and Spain.

CDR1 MNHEY and CDR2 SMNVEV come from the germline V gene (reference sequence). This CDR3 spans 15 amino acids. The V gene lost 2 bases and the J gene lost 1 base, with 9 bases spanning the gap. Per the study methods: Reference gene primers were amplified, and this amplification served to estimate nucleated cell counts. The method was immunoSEQ multiplex PCR; TCRdb's version includes in-frame clones alone and lacks a portion of them. Clone size and the V and J calls come from that table; the DNA yielded D and trimming. The data hold about 300,000 clones, with roughly 89% observed a single time. This clonotype was sampled from a woman aged 50 to 65 who had been exposed to COVID-19. V and J are TRBV27 and TRBJ1-5; D remains ambiguous. Sequenced: PBMCs or T cells enriched from blood (not recorded which). CDR3 DNA sequence: TGTGCCAGCAGTTTAGTCTCGGGGAGCAATCAGCCCCAGCATTTT. Amino acid sequence: CASSLVSGSNQPQHF.